The T cell receptor beta chain described here comes from a study of T cell responses to AZD1222 COVID-19 vaccine. Study conclusions and caveats: Sampling captured repertoires only after the peak T cell response. As reported, nearly half of all spike-specific TCRs target variant regions that are unmutated. Spike-specific TCR breadth and depth went up after people got two AZD1222 doses.

This clone was counted a single time. Its antigen is still unknown. Recipients boosted at about 4 weeks or about 12 weeks are pooled. Germline-derived CDR1 and CDR2 are SGHTA and FQGNSA. The V segment lost 2 bases and the J segment 4 bases; nucleotides outside the gene matches: 10. This CDR3 contains 17 residues. TCRdb's copy holds only in-frame clones and misses some; the assay was immunoSEQ multiplex PCR. The sample records about 150,000 clones, roughly 89% being singletons. The rearrangement joins TRBV7-2 to TRBJ1-2; 10 positions match TRBD1. The TCR sequence derives from an adult who received the AZD1222 COVID-19 vaccine. This specimen was peripheral blood, taken 28 days after the second AZD1222 dose. CDR3 loop: CASSLTSRQGAIYGYTF. As DNA, the CDR3 is TGTGCCAGCAGCTTAACGTCAAGACAGGGGGCAATCTATGGCTACACCTTC.